One T cell receptor (beta chain) is described in this entry. This sample also contains other DNA sequences that code for the same CDR3. Sequencing used immunoSEQ multiplex PCR; TCRdb keeps in-frame clones, though not all of them. Among roughly 80,000 clones listed, 92% were seen once. This specimen comes from a study of T cell responses to AZD1222 COVID-19 vaccine. Trimming left V 0 bases short and J 4 bases short, with 6 bases between. The germline CDR1 and CDR2 sequences are SGHRS and YFSETQ. The CDR3 loop spans 13 amino acids. The sequencing here drew on peripheral blood, taken on day 0 of AZD1222 vaccination. The genes are TRBV5-1 and TRBJ2-3, with no clear D. This sequence was found in an adult in good health. In nucleotides, the CDR3 is TGCGCCAGCAGCTTGGCTGTACCAGATACGCAGTATTTT. This sequence encodes CASSLAVPDTQYF. Drawing the rest from reference TRBV5-1 and TRBJ2-3, the complete variable domain is KAGVTQTPRYLIKTRGQQVTLSCSPISGHRSVSWYQQTPGQGLQFLFEYFSETQRNKGNFPGRFSGRQFSNSRSEMNVSTLELGDSALYLCASSLAVPDTQYFGPGTRLTVL.